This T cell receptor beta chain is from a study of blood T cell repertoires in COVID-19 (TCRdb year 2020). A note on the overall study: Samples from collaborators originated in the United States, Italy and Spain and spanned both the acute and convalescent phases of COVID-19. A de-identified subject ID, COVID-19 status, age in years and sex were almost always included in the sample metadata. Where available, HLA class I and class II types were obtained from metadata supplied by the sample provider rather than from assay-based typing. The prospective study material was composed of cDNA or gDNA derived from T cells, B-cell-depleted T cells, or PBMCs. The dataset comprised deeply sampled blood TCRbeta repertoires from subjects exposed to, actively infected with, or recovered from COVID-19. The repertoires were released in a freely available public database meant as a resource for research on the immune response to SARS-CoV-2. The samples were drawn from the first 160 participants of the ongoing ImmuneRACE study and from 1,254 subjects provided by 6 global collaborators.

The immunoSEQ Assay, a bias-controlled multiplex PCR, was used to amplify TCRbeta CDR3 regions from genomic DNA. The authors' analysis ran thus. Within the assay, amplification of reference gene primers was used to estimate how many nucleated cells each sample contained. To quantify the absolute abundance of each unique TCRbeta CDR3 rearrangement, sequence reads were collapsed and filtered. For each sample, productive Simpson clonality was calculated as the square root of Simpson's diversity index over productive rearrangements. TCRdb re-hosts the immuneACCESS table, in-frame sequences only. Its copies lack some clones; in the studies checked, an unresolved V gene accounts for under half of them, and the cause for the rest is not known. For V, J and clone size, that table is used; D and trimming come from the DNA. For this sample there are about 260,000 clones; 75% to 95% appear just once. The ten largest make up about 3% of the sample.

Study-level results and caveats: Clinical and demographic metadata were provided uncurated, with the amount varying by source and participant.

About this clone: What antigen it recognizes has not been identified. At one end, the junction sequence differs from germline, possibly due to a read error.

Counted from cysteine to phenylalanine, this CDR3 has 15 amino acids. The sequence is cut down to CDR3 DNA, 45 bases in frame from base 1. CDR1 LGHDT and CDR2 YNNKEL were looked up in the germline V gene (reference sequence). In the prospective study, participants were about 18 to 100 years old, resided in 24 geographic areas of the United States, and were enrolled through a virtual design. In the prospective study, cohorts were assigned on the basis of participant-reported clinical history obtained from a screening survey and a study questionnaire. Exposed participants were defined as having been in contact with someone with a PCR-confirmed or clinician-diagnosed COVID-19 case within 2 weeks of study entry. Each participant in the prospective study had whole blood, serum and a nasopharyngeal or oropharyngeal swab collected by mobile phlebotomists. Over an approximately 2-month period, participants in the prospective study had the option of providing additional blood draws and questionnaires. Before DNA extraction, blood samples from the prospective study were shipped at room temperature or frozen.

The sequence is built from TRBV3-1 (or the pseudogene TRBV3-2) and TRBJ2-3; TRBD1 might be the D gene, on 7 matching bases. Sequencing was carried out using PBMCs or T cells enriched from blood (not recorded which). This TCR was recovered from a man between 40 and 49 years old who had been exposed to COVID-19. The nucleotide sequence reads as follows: TGTGCCAGCAGGCAAGGGGGCGCGGGGACAGATACGCAGTATTTT. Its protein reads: CASRQGGAGTDTQYF.